This TCR beta chain originates from a study of CD8+ T cells in alopecia areata. Study-wide results and caveats: In patients, TCRs were shared less clearly than in mice, and HLA may possibly be involved. When scalp samples are sequenced, resident alphabeta T cells of normal skin are also captured.

This clone was detected a few times. The target antigen is unknown. CDR1 is SGHAT, CDR2 FQNNGV, per germline. The length of the CDR3 is 14 residues. V lost 3 bases and J lost 4; bases outside the gene matches: 3. RNA was extracted and reverse transcribed into cDNA as the sequencing template. Clones were sequenced by immunoSEQ multiplex PCR, and TCRdb holds only the in-frame ones, with some missing. There are more than 95,000 clones in the sample; approximately 52% occur only once, and around 8.8% lies in the top ten. This chain uses TRBV11-2 with TRBJ1-2, with 9 bases identical to TRBD1. The sample consisted of CD4+ T cells sorted from blood. This receptor was obtained from a human donor in good health. CDR3 nucleotides: TGTGCCAGCAGCTTCTCGACAGGGGGCTATGGCTACACCTTC. Translation: CASSFSTGGYGYTF.